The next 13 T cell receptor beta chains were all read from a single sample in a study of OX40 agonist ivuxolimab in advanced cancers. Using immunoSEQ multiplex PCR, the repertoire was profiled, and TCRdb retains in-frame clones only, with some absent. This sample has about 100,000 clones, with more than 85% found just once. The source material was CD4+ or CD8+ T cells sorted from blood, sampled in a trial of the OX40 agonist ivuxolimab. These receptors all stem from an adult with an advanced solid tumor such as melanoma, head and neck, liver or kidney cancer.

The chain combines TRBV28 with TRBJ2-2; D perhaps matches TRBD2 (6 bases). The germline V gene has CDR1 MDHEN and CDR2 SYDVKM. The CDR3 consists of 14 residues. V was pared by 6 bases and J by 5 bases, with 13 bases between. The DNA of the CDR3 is TGTGCCAGCAGGCCTGGAGGGCGGACCGGGGAGCTGTTTTTT. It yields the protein CASRPGGRTGELFF.

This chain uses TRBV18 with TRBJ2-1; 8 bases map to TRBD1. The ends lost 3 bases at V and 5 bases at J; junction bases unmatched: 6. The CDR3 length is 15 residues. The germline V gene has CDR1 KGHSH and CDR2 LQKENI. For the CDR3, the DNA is TGTGCCAGCTCACCCAGGACAGGGTTAGACAATGAGCAGTTCTTC. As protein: CASSPRTGLDNEQFF.

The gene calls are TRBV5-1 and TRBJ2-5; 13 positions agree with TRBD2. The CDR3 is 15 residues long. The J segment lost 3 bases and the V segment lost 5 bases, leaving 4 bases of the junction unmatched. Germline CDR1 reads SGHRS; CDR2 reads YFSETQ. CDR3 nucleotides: TGCGCCAGCAGTTCCGGGACTAGCGGGAAAGAGACCCAGTACTTC. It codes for CASSSGTSGKETQYF.

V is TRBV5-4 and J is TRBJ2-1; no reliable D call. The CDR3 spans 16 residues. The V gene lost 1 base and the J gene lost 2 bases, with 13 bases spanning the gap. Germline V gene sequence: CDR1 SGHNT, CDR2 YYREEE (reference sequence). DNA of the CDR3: TGTGCCAGCAGCTTGTTTCTCAGCGTGACCTACAATGAGCAGTTCTTC. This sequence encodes CASSLFLSVTYNEQFF.

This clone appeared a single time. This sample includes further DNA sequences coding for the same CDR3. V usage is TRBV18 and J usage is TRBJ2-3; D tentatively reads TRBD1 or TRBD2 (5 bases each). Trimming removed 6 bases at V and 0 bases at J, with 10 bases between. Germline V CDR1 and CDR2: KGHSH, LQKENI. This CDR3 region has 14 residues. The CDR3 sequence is CASSPGRSTDTQYF. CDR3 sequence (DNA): TGTGCCAGCTCGCCGGGACGGAGCACAGATACGCAGTATTTT.

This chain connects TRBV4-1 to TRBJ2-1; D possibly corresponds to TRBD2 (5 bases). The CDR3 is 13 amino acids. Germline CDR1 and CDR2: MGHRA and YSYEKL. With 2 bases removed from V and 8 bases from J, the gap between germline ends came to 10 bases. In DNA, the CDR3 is TGCGCCAGCAGCCAATGGAGGTTGGATGAGCAGTTCTTC. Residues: CASSQWRLDEQFF.

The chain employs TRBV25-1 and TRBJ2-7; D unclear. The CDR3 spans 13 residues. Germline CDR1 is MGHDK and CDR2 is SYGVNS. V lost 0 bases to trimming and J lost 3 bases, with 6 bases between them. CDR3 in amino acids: CASSEYKGYEQYF. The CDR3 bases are TGTGCCAGCAGTGAATATAAGGGCTACGAGCAGTACTTC.

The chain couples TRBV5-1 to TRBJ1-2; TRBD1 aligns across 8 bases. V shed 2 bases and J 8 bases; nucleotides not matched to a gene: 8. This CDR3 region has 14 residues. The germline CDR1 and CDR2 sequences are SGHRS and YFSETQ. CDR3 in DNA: TGCGCCAGCAGCTTACACCAGGGGGCGGAAGGCTACACCTTC. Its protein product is CASSLHQGAEGYTF.

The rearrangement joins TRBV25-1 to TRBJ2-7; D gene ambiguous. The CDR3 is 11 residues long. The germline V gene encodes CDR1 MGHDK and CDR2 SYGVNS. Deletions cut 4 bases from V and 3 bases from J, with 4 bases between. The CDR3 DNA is TGTGCCAGCAGTGCAGGCTACGAGCAGTACTTC. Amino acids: CASSAGYEQYF.

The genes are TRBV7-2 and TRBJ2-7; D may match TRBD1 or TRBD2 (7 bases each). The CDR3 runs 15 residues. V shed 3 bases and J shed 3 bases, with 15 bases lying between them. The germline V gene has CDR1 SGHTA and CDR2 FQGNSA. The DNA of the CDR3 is TGTGCCAGCAGCTTTCGGCAGGGGGGGGTCTACGAGCAGTACTTC. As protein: CASSFRQGGVYEQYF.

The CDR3 is CASSEQGDPEAFF. In DNA form, the CDR3 reads TGCGCCAGCAGCGAGCAGGGGGACCCTGAAGCTTTCTTT. This chain connects TRBV23-1 to TRBJ1-1; 7 bases are a match to TRBD1. TRBV23-1 is reported as an ORF; its role is uncertain. The V segment lost 6 bases and the J segment 6 bases; nucleotides outside the gene matches: 7. The CDR3 has 13 amino acids.

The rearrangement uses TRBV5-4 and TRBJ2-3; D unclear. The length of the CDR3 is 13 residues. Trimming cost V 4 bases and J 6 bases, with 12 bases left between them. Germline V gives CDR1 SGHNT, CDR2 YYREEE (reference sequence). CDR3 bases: TGTGCCAGCAGCCTCTGGCGCCAGGATACGCAGTATTTT. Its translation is CASSLWRQDTQYF.

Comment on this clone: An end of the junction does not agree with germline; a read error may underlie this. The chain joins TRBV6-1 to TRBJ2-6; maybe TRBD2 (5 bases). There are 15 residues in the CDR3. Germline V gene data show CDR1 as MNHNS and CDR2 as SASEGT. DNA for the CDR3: TGTGCCAGCAGGGAAGGAGGCTCTGGGGCCAACGTCCTGACTTTC. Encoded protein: CASREGGSGANVLTF.